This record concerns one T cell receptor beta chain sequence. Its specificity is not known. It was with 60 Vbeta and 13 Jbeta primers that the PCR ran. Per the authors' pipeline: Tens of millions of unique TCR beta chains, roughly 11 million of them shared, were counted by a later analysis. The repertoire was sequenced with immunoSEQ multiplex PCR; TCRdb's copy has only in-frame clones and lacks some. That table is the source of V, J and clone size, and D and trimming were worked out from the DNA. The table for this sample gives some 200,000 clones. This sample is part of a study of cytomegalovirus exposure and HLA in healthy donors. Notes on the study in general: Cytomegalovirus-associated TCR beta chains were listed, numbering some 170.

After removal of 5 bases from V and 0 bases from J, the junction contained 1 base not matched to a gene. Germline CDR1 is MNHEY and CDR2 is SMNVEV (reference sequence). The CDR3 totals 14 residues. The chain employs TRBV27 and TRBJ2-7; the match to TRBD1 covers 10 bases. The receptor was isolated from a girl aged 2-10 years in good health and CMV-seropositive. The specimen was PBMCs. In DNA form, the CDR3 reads TGTGCCAGCAGTAGGACAGGGGGCTCCTACGAGCAGTACTTC. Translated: CASSRTGGSYEQYF.